Below, 2 T cell receptor beta chains from the same sample are listed, as sequenced in a study of regulatory and conventional T cells in RAG deficiency. Conventional CD4+ T cells were sorted from blood as CD25-low CD127-high cells. Profiled with immunoSEQ multiplex PCR; TCRdb holds only in-frame clones, not every one. Of 45,000 or so clones in the sample, about nine tenths are singletons; the top ten hold roughly 0.5%. These data also featured in a second study, about regulatory T cells. According to that study: Amplification used 52 TRBV primers and 13 TRBJ primers.

Sequenced sample: CD4+ effector T cells sorted from blood. The receptors come from a human donor in good health.

J is TRBJ2-5 and V is TRBV18; 11 bases fit TRBD2. V was pared by 2 bases and J by 3 bases, with 8 bases of the junction left unmatched. Germline CDR1 KGHSH, CDR2 LQKENI. The CDR3 loop spans 17 amino acids. This CDR3 is CASSPKGLAGGEETQYF. The CDR3 DNA reads TGTGCCAGCTCACCAAAAGGGCTAGCGGGAGGAGAAGAGACCCAGTACTTC.

V usage is TRBV28 and J usage is TRBJ2-3; weak D call: TRBD1 (6 bases). The germline V and J ends were trimmed by 7 bases and 1 base, with 6 bases remaining between them. Germline CDR1 and CDR2: MDHEN and SYDVKM. CDR3 length: 12 amino acids. DNA for the CDR3: TGTGCCAGCAAGGGGGGCACAGATACGCAGTATTTT. Translating gives CASKGGTDTQYF.